Listed here are 14 T cell receptor beta chains from one sample, sequenced in a study of vaccination and CD4 T cells after COVID-19 (dated by TCRdb to between 2020 and 2023). This specimen's treatment or condition label, interpreted: approximately 9-day PBMC culture with coronavirus spike peptide pools or control peptides (ViraFEST assay). CD4+ T cells from unexposed donors were collected before the COVID-19 pandemic (2011-2018). The library was built by means of PCR. The sequencing machine was an Illumina iSeq 100. At the Johns Hopkins FTIC core, DNA from the cultured CD4+ T cells underwent TCR sequencing with the Oncomine TCR Beta short-read assay. Clones were called with MiXCR by TCRdb after fastp trimmed the public reads at Q25, and only in-frame beta chains were retained. Rows matching on CDR3 protein sequence are summarized as one entry with the most common DNA and genes. For this sample there are some 8,200 distinct CDR3 sequences; under 40% appear just once. The ten largest clones take up around 20% of the sample.

The antigens for these receptors are not known. The sample comprised CD4+ T cells from blood, cultured in vitro. The receptor source for this set is a human donor in good health.

The V and J genes are TRBV20-1 and TRBJ2-3; D not resolved. V was cut by 0 bases and J by 5 bases, with 12 bases left in between. Germline values: CDR1 DFQATT, CDR2 SNEGSKA (reference sequence). The CDR3 has 14 amino acids. This CDR3 reads CSARDWAVGDTQYF. The CDR3 DNA follows: TGCAGTGCTAGAGATTGGGCAGTAGGAGATACGCAGTATTTT.

CDR3 amino acids: CASSSFGSTYEQYF. CDR3 sequence (DNA): TGTGCCAGCAGCTCCTTCGGGAGTACCTACGAGCAGTACTTC. The chain couples TRBV7-9 to TRBJ2-7, with a weak D call TRBD2 (6 bases). The CDR3 has 14 residues. In germline, CDR1 is SEHNR, CDR2 FQNEAQ (reference sequence). The V end lost 4 bases, the J end lost 2 bases, and 12 bases lay between the germline ends.

V usage is TRBV19 and J usage is TRBJ2-2; 7 bases fit TRBD1. Germline lookup yields CDR1 LNHDA and CDR2 SQIVND (reference sequence). The ends lost 4 bases at V and 5 bases at J; junction bases unmatched: 4. The CDR3 is 14 residues long. The CDR3 loop is CASSTNRGTGELFF. The CDR3, as DNA: TGTGCCAGTAGTACTAACAGGGGTACCGGGGAGCTGTTTTTT.

The chain's CDR3 is CASSFSGTTRYNQPQHF. DNA of the CDR3: TGTGCCAGCAGCTTCTCCGGGACAACACGTTACAATCAGCCCCAGCATTTT. This chain joins TRBV11-2 and TRBJ1-5; maybe TRBD1 (6 bases). The germline V and J ends were trimmed by 3 bases and 3 bases, with 18 bases remaining between them. This CDR3 contains 17 residues. The V gene's germline CDR1 is SGHAT and CDR2 FQNNGV. Drawing the rest from reference TRBV11-2 and TRBJ1-5, the complete variable domain is EAGVAQSPRYKIIEKRQSVAFWCNPISGHATLYWYQQILGQGPKLLIQFQNNGVVDDSQLPKDRFSAERLKGVDSTLKIQPAKLEDSAVYLCASSFSGTTRYNQPQHFGDGTRLSIL.

This clonotype was seen only a few times. The chain joins TRBV6-5 to TRBJ1-5; D is unresolved. Germline values: CDR1 MNHEY, CDR2 SVGAGI. The V end lost 0 bases, the J end lost 3 bases, and 9 bases lay between the germline ends. The CDR3 is 15 amino acids. In nucleotides, the CDR3 is TGTGCCAGCAGTTACTCCGGCGGCACCAATCAGCCCCAGCATTTT. It specifies CASSYSGGTNQPQHF.

The chain uses TRBV20-1 and TRBJ2-7; the match to TRBD2 covers 10 bases. The ends lost 7 bases at V and 4 bases at J; junction bases unmatched: 10. Germline V gene data show CDR1 as DFQATT and CDR2 as SNEGSKA (reference sequence). CDR3 length: 14 residues. This chain's CDR3 is CSVFGSGRSYEQYF. The DNA of the CDR3 is TGCAGTGTCTTCGGTAGCGGGAGGTCATACGAGCAGTACTTC.

This clonotype was seen only a few times. The chain carries TRBV11-2 and TRBJ1-3, with D unclear. Trimming stripped 4 bases from V and 4 bases from J, with 5 bases between. The CDR3 consists of 12 residues. Germline-derived CDR1 and CDR2 are SGHAT and FQNNGV. Here the CDR3 reads CASSSMGNTIYF. CDR3 DNA sequence: TGTGCCAGCAGCTCTATGGGAAACACCATATATTTT.

The chain couples TRBV12-3 or TRBV12-4 to TRBJ2-1, with D possibly being TRBD1 (5 bases). V dropped 6 bases and J dropped 8 bases, with 14 bases sitting between them. This CDR3 has 13 residues. CDR3 DNA: TGTGCCAGCAGGCTGGCAGGGAACTATGAGCAGTTCTTC. Protein sequence: CASRLAGNYEQFF.

The table lists this clonotype with a few counts. The chain uses TRBV11-2 and TRBJ1-5; no firm D call. Trimming shortened V by 3 bases and J by 2 bases, and 11 bases separated the two germline ends. In germline, CDR1 is SGHAT, CDR2 FQNNGV. This CDR3 comprises 15 residues. The CDR3 nucleotides are TGTGCCAGCAGCTTGCGGGTTGGGGGCAATCAGCCCCAGCATTTT. Translation: CASSLRVGGNQPQHF.

This chain connects TRBV19 to TRBJ1-2; 10 bases align to TRBD1. Germline CDR1 and CDR2: LNHDA and SQIVND (reference sequence). Losses at the gene ends were 7 bases for V and 6 bases for J; bases not matched to a gene: 11. The CDR3 covers 15 residues. The CDR3 spells CASNLRTGGGHGYTF. CDR3 bases: TGTGCCAGTAATCTTCGGACAGGGGGGGGCCATGGCTACACCTTC. Supplemented by reference TRBV19 and TRBJ1-2, the full variable domain reads DGGITQSPKYLFRKEGQNVTLSCEQNLNHDAMYWYRQDPGQGLRLIYYSQIVNDFQKGDIAEGYSVSREKKESFPLTVTSAQKNPTAFYLCASNLRTGGGHGYTFGSGTRLTVV.

This clonotype was found a few times. This sequence joins TRBV27 and TRBJ2-3, with D possibly called TRBD1 or TRBD2 (5 bases each). Deletions cut 2 bases from V and 0 bases from J, with 9 bases between. This CDR3 spans 15 amino acids. Germline values: CDR1 MNHEY, CDR2 SMNVEV (reference sequence). CDR3 coding DNA: TGTGCCAGCAGTTTAGAGGGGATCAGCACAGATACGCAGTATTTT. Its protein is CASSLEGISTDTQYF.

The CDR3 loop is CSAEDRTNEKLFF. For the CDR3, the DNA is TGCAGTGCTGAGGACAGAACTAATGAAAAACTGTTTTTT. The chain joins TRBV20-1 to TRBJ1-4; D is possibly TRBD1 (6 bases). CDR1 is DFQATT and CDR2 is SNEGSKA in the germline V gene (reference sequence). This CDR3 has 13 amino acids. V lost 5 bases and J 1 base, leaving 8 bases between the germline ends.

The CDR3 sequence is CASRGTGRPYEQYF. The CDR3 nucleotides read TGTGCCAGCAGAGGTACGGGCAGACCCTACGAGCAGTACTTC. This chain links TRBV28 with TRBJ2-7; no clear D. Trimming took off 6 bases at V and 2 bases at J, with 14 bases between the two ends. CDR1 and CDR2 from the germline V gene are MDHEN and SYDVKM. The CDR3 totals 14 residues.

The rearrangement uses TRBV28 and TRBJ2-7; D unresolved. Looked up from germline, CDR1 is MDHEN and CDR2 is SYDVKM. CDR3 length: 10 residues. V was trimmed by 6 bases and J by 3 bases, leaving 3 bases between them. The DNA for the CDR3 is TGTGCCAGCAGCGGCTACGAGCAGTACTTC. Residues: CASSGYEQYF.